This T cell receptor (beta chain) was captured in a study of CD8 T cells in Susac syndrome. Trimming removed 4 bases from V and 9 bases from J; junction bases left unmatched: 14. The CDR3 spans 14 residues. CDR1 and CDR2 (germline): DFQATT, SNEGSKA (reference sequence). When the RNA was reverse transcribed, random hexamers were used with an input of roughly 0.5 to 1 ug. One entry per CDR3 protein, called by TCRdb with MiXCR from the immunoSEQ multiplex PCR reads. This table holds fewer than 350,000 distinct CDR3 sequences, 92% found once. The chain joins TRBV20-1 to TRBJ2-5; 7 positions agree with TRBD2. The sequence came from a human donor with multiple sclerosis. The sequenced sample consisted of CD4+ T cells from PBMCs. The CDR3 sequence: CSATGSGAWKAQYF. The CDR3, as DNA: TGCAGTGCTACCGGCAGCGGGGCCTGGAAGGCCCAGTACTTC.